These T cell receptor beta chains were read from a single sample in a study of cytomegalovirus exposure and HLA in healthy donors. The data were produced by immunoSEQ multiplex PCR, yet TCRdb's version contains in-frame clones alone and is incomplete. This table holds some 120,000 clones, roughly 69% found once. The sequencing sample was made of PBMCs. The receptor source for this set is a middle-aged woman in good health and CMV-seropositive. Each CDR3 is given with its conserved first and last residue. D genes are given only for firm matches. Only some rows state a clone size, as once, few, many or a class for expanded clones.

J gene | V gene | D gene | clone size | CDR3 DNA | CDR3 protein
TRBJ2-7 | TRBV4-1 | . | . | TGCGCCAGCAGCCATCCGCGGGGCAACTACGAGCAGTACTTC | CASSHPRGNYEQYF
TRBJ1-2 | TRBV11-2 | . | . | TGTGCCAGCAGTAACCACCAGGGCATTAACTATGGCTACACCTTC | CASSNHQGINYGYTF
TRBJ1-1 | TRBV11-1 | TRBD1 | . | TGTGCCAGCAGGCGCCGGACAGGAGCTGAAGCTTTCTTT | CASRRRTGAEAFF
TRBJ2-3 | TRBV2 | . | . | TGTGCCAGCAGATCTACAGGGTACAGCACAGATACGCAGTATTTT | CASRSTGYSTDTQYF
TRBJ2-3 | TRBV7-9 | . | . | TGTGCCAGCAGCTTAGTTGGCCAGAACACAGATACGCAGTATTTT | CASSLVGQNTDTQYF
TRBJ1-1 | TRBV4-1 | . | few | TGCGCCAGCAGCCTTGGACAGCTGAACACTGAAGCTTTCTTT | CASSLGQLNTEAFF
TRBJ2-3 | TRBV7-9 | . | . | TGTGCCAGCAGCTCCCCTCCGGGAGATACGCAGTATTTT | CASSSPPGDTQYF
TRBJ2-1 | TRBV12-2 | . | . | TGTGCAAGTCGCTTAGAGATTAGCGGGGGACCCTACAATGAGCAGTTCTTC | CASRLEISGGPYNEQFF
TRBJ2-4 | TRBV2 | TRBD2 | . | TGTGCCAGCACCCGACTAGCAGACAGAGCCAAAAACATTCAGTACTTC | CASTRLADRAKNIQYF
TRBJ2-6 | TRBV7-2 | TRBD1 | . | TGTGCCAGCAGTCGACAGGGGGCGAGGGTCTTTGGGGCCAACGTCCTGACTTTC | CASSRQGARVFGANVLTF
TRBJ2-7 | TRBV5-1 | TRBD2 | . | TGCGCCAGCAGCCCCCAAGGATCCCTGCGCGGGAGCTCCTACGAGCAGTACTTC | CASSPQGSLRGSSYEQYF
TRBJ2-1 | TRBV7-2 | TRBD1 | few | TGTGCCAGCAGCCCCTCCTCCCACAGGGGGCCCCAGCAGTTCTTC | CASSPSSHRGPQQFF
TRBJ1-2 | TRBV7-9 | . | once | TGTGCCAGCTCCTCTAACAGCGGAGGCTATGGCTACACCTTC | CASSSNSGGYGYTF
TRBJ1-1 | TRBV4-2 | . | few | TGTGCCAGCAGCCAAGATCGACAGGTCGGCACTGAAGCTTTCTTT | CASSQDRQVGTEAFF